This T cell receptor beta chain was recorded in a study of cytomegalovirus exposure and HLA in healthy donors (dated by TCRdb to about 2017). For the study in its entirety: In an earlier analysis of approximately 640 of the donors, 250 to 350 Gb of sequence data and approximately 100 million unique TCR beta sequences from roughly 200 million T cells were reported. An earlier analysis of 500 to 750 of the donors applied high-throughput TCR beta sequencing to assess whether each TCR beta V gene segment acted as functional or pseudogenic. Among the roughly 400 genotyped donors, under 90% belonged to the genetic ancestry cluster associated with self-reported Caucasian donors. All discovery cohort repertoires had been generated on a single sequencing platform. The number of typed donors differed by locus: roughly 629-640 for A, B, C, DRB1 and DQB1; 522 for DQA1; about 600 for DPA1; and roughly 470 for DPB1. Several DR-DQ haplotypes were handled as single units for association and clustering because linkage in the cohort was strong. The study aimed to test whether signatures of past pathogen exposure could be identified by cataloging public T cell receptors. In a later analysis, previously published TCR beta repertoires from about 670 donors were re-analyzed and high-resolution HLA genotyping was added so that TCR occurrence patterns could be studied. The T cell repertoires of 700 or so subjects were profiled by immunosequencing and related to cytomegalovirus serostatus. Besides the first cohort of more than 650 subjects, a separate validation cohort made up of some 110 different subjects was used. Donor age, sex, ethnicity and CMV serostatus were compiled together with the repertoire data. On average, 235,054 unique TCR beta nucleotide sequences were sequenced per donor among roughly 430 genotyped donors of the cohort, with about 19% of those sequences being non-productive. Rather than drawing on any new phenotypic data, the later analysis identified candidate immune exposures from TCR beta sequences and the way those sequences occurred across donors. The study combined high-throughput TCR immunosequencing, statistical association of individual TCRs with disease status, and machine learning to predict cytomegalovirus infection status. Both class I and class II loci were covered by HLA typing, at four-digit resolution. A later genetic analysis took genome-wide SNP genotypes for about three fifths of the roughly 670 donors and used that subset as a discovery cohort. An early release that covered some 630 HLA-typed donors contained 250 to 350 gigabases of sequencing data and 65 million to 100 million unique TCR sequences. What the authors observed across the whole study: According to a later analysis, most CMV-associated TCR beta chains appeared to be HLA-restricted, and the HLA associations seemed to be driven largely by CMV exposure. According to the authors, the approach could potentially be generalized to other disease states and immunological phenotypes. In a later analysis, HLA-associated TCR beta chains were found to be more clonally expanded and to have lower generation probabilities than equally common non-associated chains. In an earlier analysis of about 540 of the donors, most TCR beta V segments were observed in productive rearrangements about 87% or about 30% of the time, broadly matching IMGT annotations. In a later genetic analysis, a missense DCLRE1C variant was associated with V-gene and J-gene trimming of TCR beta chains, and the association was replicated in an independent cohort. Linkage disequilibrium might explain the correlated functional status among segregating V segments, but an unknown experimental factor could not be ruled out. Some IMGT-functional V segments, including TRBV6-2 and TRBV6-3, could not be distinguished by the 87-base-pair reads and were therefore excluded. In the study, some 180 TCR beta chains were listed as associated with cytomegalovirus. At a false discovery rate of 0.05, a later analysis linked about 16,000 TCR beta sequences to specific HLA alleles. Roughly uniform sequencing depth across donors was assumed in presence/absence analyses, although this assumption may not hold. In vitro tests confirmed that a few of the cytomegalovirus-associated TCR beta chains recognize cytomegalovirus antigens. According to a later analysis, parvovirus B19, influenza, CMV and Epstein-Barr virus appeared linked to several top co-occurrence clusters. The cohort was sequenced for TCR beta chains only, and without alpha or paired-chain data the features that could be detected were limited. Most TCR sequences were seen in very few donors, while some public TCRs were found in many individuals. The earlier analysis of 587 of the donors excluded some 15 rarely observed V segments, including chromosome 9 orphons, because counts were too low. A further reported finding was that TCR beta sequences accurately predicted the HLA-A and HLA-B alleles for most subjects in the first cohort. A later analysis found that TCR association rates varied across HLA loci, with DRB1 alleles showing the most associated TCRs and HLA-C alleles the fewest. In a later genetic analysis, fewer N-insertions in productive TCRs were reported among donors in an Asian-associated ancestry cluster than the approximately 670-donor mean. In both the original and validation cohorts, the classifier was reported to diagnose cytomegalovirus status with high specificity and sensitivity. CMV serostatus was the only immune exposure information available for the cohort. A cluster of highly shared sequence variants was judged likely to represent a technical artifact of the sequencing pipeline. Strong co-occurrence of HLA alleles, especially DR and DQ, made assigning TCR associations to individual alleles difficult. Because HLA typing was unavailable for some donors at each locus, only the typed subset was used in association tests.

The cohort was made up of about 670 healthy bone marrow donors. Cohort members were all nominally healthy when sampled, although unrecorded immune exposures were likely present. The donor was CMV seronegative and belonged to the group of 350 or so seronegative cohort members. A peripheral blood sample was provided by each donor, and peripheral blood mononuclear cells were used for TCR beta sequencing. The Qiagen DNeasy Blood Extraction Kit was used to extract genomic DNA from the blood cell samples. There are 12 amino acids in the CDR3, from cysteine to phenylalanine inclusive. Just CDR3 DNA is preserved here, 36 bases in frame from base 1. CDR1 SGHNT and CDR2 YYREEE were looked up in the germline V gene (reference sequence). Library generation was performed with the immunoSEQ multiplex PCR assay. The multiplex PCR relied on a mix of 60 forward primers for TCR Vbeta segments and 13 reverse primers for TCR Jbeta segments. A multiplex PCR assay on genomic DNA amplified the CDR3 region of rearranged TCR beta genes. The Illumina HiSeq System was used to sequence the amplified TCR beta libraries as 87-base-pair reads. On the authors' methods: In a later analysis, tens of millions of unique TCR beta chains were counted across the 500 to 850 repertoires, and roughly 11 million of these chains were shared by at least two donors. To remove PCR and sequencing errors, raw reads were error-corrected and collapsed into unique sequences using a nearest-neighbor algorithm that merged closely related sequences. To assign V, D and J gene segments, CDR3 sequences were aligned to IMGT reference sequences. For a sequence to be retained, at least a six-nucleotide match to both a V gene segment and a J gene segment was required. A rearrangement was called productive if the CDR3 had no stop codons and remained in frame with V and J, and every other rearrangement was called non-productive. CDR3 was defined by IMGT convention, running from the second conserved V-encoded cysteine to the conserved J-encoded phenylalanine. The earlier analysis of some 600 of the donors excluded sequences that lacked an unambiguous match to a single V gene segment. In an earlier analysis of roughly 500 of the donors, V segments were called functional above 56.7% productive rearrangements and were called segregating when the between-donor standard deviation exceeded 5%. A statistical classification framework was built to diagnose cytomegalovirus status from the catalog of TCR beta chain sequences. V and J gene assignment, in a later analysis, came from comparing TCR nucleotide sequences with IMGT/GENE-DB human TR gene sequences. A later analysis assigned CDR3 sequences and most-parsimonious VDJ recombination scenarios with the TCRdist pipeline. In a later analysis, each TCR beta chain was defined by its CDR3 amino acid sequence together with its V-gene family, and reads lacking a unique V-gene family were excluded. To address suspected cross-contamination and a sequencing artifact, a later analysis removed roughly 580 highly shared, low-generation-probability nucleotide sequences. For each public chain, a later analysis derived a clonal expansion index from normalized ranks of inferred template counts within each repertoire. A later analysis computed generation probabilities with a VDJ recombination model fitted to out-of-frame rearrangements, and checked the results against IGoR. A later analysis scored TCR-TCR, TCR-HLA and TCR-CMV co-occurrence with hypergeometric tests, applying a repertoire-size bias correction to TCR pairs. In a later analysis, false discovery rates were estimated by permuting HLA or CMV assignments 20 times. In a later analysis, co-occurring TCRs were grouped with DBSCAN, and TCRdist sequence similarity was added when clustering was performed within HLA-allele-positive subsets. Repertoires with fewer than 30,000 or more than 120,000 public chains, plus five repertoires with anomalous nucleotide sharing, were excluded from co-occurrence clustering. TCRdb holds this immuneACCESS table with in-frame rearrangements only. Some clones are missing; in checked studies, unresolved V genes explain under half, and the rest has no known cause. That table furnishes V, J and clone size, whereas the DNA furnished D and trimming. Across this sample there are approximately 260,000 clones, with about nine tenths seen only once. Of the sample, 1.7% falls within the top ten clones.

About this clone itself: Its antigen is unknown. No much larger clone exists at a distance of one base, and base qualities are not known.

The chain employs TRBV5-4 and TRBJ2-5, and TRBD1 may be the D gene, going by 5 matching bases. TRBJ2-7 explains the end of the DNA better; the J call may be wrong. The sample was PBMCs. The TCR was taken from a girl between 2 and 10 years old in good health and CMV-seronegative. The CDR3 loop reads CASSTQGYEQYF. In nucleotide form, the sequence is TGTGCCAGCAGCACCCAGGGCTACGAGCAGTACTTC.